This T cell receptor beta chain was profiled in a study of blood T cell repertoires in COVID-19. About the research overall: Sample material is recorded as cDNA or gDNA derived from T cells, B-cell-depleted T cells, or PBMCs.

Assay: immunoSEQ multiplex PCR; the TCRdb copy retains only in-frame clones and omits some. There are around 500,000 clones in the sample; approximately 87% occur only once, and over 1.5% lies in the top ten. Comments on this clone: Distinct nucleotide sequences in the sample also encode this CDR3.

Clinical history as reported by participants underpinned cohort assignment. Looked up from germline, CDR1 is MNHEY and CDR2 is SVGAGI. Losses at the gene ends were 5 bases for V and 4 bases for J; bases not matched to a gene: 4. This CDR3 contains 13 residues. The TCR originated in a middle-aged woman who had recovered from COVID-19. The V call is TRBV6-5, the J call TRBJ1-2; 7 bases are shared with TRBD1. The specimen sequenced was PBMCs or T cells enriched from blood (not recorded which). CDR3 residues: CASSPGTVYGYTF. CDR3 DNA sequence: TGTGCCAGCAGTCCCGGGACAGTCTATGGCTACACCTTC.